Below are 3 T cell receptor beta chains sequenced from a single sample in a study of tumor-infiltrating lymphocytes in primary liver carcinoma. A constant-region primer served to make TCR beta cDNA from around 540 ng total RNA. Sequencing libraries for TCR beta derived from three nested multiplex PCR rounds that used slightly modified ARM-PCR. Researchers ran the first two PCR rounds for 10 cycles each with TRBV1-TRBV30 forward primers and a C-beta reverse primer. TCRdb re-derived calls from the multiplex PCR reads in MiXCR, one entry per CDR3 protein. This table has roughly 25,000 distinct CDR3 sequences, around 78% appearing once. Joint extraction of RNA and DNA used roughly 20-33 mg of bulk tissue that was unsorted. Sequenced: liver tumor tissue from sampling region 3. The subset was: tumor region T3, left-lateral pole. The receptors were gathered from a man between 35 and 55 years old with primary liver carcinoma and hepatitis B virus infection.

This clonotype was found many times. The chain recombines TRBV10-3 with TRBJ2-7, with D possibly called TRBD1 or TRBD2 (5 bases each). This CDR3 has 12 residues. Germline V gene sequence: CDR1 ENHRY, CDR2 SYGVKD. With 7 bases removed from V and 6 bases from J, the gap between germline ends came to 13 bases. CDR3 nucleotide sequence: TGTGCCATCACCCCGGGGACCCCCGAGCAGTACTTC. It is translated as CAITPGTPEQYF.

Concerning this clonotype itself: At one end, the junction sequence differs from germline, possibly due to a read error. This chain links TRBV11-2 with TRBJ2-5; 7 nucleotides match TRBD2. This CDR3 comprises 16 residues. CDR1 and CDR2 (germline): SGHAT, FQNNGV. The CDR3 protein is CASSQVHVGGKETQYF. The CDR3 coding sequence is TGTGCCAGCAGCCAAGTTCATGTCGGGGGGAAAGAGACCCAGTACTTT. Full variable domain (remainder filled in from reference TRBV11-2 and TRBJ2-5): EAGVAQSPRYKIIEKRQSVAFWCNPISGHATLYWYQQILGQGPKLLIQFQNNGVVDDSQLPKDRFSAERLKGVDSTLKIQPAKLEDSAVYLCASSQVHVGGKETQYFGPGTRLLVL.

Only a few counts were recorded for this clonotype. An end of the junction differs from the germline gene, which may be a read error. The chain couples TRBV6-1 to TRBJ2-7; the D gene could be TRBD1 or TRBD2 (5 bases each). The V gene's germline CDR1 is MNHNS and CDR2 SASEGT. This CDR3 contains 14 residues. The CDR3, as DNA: TGTGTCAGCAGCGACGGGGCTCCCCCCCACGAGCAGTACTTC. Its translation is CVSSDGAPPHEQYF.